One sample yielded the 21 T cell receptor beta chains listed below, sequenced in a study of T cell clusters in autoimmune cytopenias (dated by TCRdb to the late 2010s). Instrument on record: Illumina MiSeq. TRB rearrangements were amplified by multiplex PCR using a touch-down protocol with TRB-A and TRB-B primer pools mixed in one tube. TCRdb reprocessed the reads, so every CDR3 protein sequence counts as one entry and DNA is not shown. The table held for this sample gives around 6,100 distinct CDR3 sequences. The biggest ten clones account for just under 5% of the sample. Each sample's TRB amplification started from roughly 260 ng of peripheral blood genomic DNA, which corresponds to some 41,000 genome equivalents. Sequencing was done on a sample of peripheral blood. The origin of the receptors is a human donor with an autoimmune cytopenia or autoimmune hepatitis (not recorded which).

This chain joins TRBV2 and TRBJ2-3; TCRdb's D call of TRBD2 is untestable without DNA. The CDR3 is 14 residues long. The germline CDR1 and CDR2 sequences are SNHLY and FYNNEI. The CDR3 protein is CASSEGAGWDTQYF.

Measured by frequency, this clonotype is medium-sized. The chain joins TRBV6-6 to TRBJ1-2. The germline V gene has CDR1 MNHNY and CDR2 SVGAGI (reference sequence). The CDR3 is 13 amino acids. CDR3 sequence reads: CASSYSPTDGYTF.

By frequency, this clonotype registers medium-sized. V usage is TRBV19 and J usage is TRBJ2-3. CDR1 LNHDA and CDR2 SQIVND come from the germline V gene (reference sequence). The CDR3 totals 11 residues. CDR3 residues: CASSIVDTQYF.

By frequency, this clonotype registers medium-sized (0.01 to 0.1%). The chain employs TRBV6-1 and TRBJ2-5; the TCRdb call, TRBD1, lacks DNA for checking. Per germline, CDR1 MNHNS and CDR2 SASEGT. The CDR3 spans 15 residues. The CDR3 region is CASSEEGQVTGTQYF.

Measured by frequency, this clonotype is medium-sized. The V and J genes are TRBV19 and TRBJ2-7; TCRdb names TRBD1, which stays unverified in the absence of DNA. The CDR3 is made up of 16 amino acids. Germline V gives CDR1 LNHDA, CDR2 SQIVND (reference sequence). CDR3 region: CASSIDPRGVSYEQYF.

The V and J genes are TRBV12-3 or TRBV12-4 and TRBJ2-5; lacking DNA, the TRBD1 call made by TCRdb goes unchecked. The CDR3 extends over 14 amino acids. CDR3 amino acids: CASSFGWGLETQYF.

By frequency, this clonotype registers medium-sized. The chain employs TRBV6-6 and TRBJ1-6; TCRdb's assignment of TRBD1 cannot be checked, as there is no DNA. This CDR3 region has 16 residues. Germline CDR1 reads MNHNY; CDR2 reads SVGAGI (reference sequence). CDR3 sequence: CASSYLGTLVGRDLHF.

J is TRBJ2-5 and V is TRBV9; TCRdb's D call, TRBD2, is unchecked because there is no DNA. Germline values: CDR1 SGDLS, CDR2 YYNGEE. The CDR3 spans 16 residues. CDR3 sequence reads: CASSGRLAGDQETQYF.

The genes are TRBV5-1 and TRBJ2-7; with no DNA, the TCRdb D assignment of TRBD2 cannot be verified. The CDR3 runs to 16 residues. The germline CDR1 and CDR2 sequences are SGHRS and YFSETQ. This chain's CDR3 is CASSLSAGSLAYEQYF.

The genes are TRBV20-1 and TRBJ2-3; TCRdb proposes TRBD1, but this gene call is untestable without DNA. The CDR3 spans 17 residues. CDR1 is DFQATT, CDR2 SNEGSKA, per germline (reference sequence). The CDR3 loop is CSAREVGDPSNTDTQYF.

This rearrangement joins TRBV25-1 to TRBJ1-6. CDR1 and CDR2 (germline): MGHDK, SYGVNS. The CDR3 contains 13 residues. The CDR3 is CASRGRLNSPLHF.

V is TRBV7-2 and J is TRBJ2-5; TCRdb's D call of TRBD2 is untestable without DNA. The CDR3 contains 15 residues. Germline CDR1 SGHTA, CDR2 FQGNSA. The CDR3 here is CASSPTSGAAETQYF.

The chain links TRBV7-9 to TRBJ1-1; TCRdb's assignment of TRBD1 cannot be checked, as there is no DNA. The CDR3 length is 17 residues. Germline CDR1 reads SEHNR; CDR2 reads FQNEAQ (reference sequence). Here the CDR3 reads CASSLAGTGTRGTEAFF.

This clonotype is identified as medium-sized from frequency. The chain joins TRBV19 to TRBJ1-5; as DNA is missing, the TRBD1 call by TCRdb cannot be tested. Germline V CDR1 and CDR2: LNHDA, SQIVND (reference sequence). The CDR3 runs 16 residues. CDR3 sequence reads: CASSIAGAGGRQPQHF.

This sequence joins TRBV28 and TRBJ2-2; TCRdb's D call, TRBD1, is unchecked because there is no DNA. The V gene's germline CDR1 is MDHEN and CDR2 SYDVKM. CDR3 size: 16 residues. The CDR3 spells CASSFSLGQGTGELFF.

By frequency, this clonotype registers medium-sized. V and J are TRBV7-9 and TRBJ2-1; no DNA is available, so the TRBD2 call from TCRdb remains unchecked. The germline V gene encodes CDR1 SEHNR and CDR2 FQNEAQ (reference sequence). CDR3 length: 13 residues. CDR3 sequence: CASSLRRGNEQFF. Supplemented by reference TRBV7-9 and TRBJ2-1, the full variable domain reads DTGVSQNPRHKITKRGQNVTFRCDPISEHNRLYWYRQTLGQGPEFLTYFQNEAQLEKSRLLSDRFSAERPKGSFSTLEIQRTEQGDSAMYLCASSLRRGNEQFFGPGTRLTVL.

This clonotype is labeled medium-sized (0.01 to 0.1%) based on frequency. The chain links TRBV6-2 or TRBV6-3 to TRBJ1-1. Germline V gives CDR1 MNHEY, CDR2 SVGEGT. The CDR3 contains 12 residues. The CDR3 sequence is CASSYDGTEAFF.

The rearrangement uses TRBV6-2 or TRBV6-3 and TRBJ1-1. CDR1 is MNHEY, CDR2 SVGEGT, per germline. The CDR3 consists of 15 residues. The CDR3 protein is CASKGGRVGYTEAFF.

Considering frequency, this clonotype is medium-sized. CDR3 protein: CASSVGTGRPGYGELFF. The rearrangement joins TRBV7-6 to TRBJ2-2; TCRdb designates TRBD1, a call that cannot be tested without DNA. This CDR3 has 17 residues. In germline, CDR1 is SGHVS, CDR2 FNYEAQ.

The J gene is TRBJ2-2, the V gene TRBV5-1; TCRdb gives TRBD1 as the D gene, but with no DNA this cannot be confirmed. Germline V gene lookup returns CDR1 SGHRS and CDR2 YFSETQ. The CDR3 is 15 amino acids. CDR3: CASSLGQGWAGELFF.

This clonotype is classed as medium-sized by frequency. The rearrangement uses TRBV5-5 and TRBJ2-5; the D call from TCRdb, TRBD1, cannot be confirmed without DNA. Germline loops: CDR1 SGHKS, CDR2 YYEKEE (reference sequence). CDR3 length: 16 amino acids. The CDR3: CASNTGTVGNWETQYF.